This T cell receptor beta chain originates from a study of T cell repertoires in cytomegalovirus infection. The wider study: Indications came from public TCR beta signatures; they pointed to CMV infection and to a matching HLA type.

This clonotype was seen a single time. The length of the CDR3 is 11 residues. The germline V and J ends were trimmed by 5 bases and 14 bases, with 15 bases remaining between them. In germline, CDR1 is MNHNS, CDR2 SASEGT. MiXCR was run by TCRdb on the reads, yielding one entry per CDR3 protein. The data contain 200,000 to 300,000 distinct CDR3 sequences, roughly an eighth of them singletons. The sequence came from a human donor in good health (CMV status not recorded). Some clones in this sample may be carry-over from other donors' samples. The chain joins TRBV6-1 to TRBJ1-2; D possibly corresponds to TRBD1 (5 bases). The sample taken for sequencing was PBMCs. CDR3 residues: CASSSGPSETF. The CDR3 bases are TGTGCCAGCAGTTCGGGACCCAGCGAGACCTTC.